The clone carrying this T cell receptor beta chain was picked up a small number of times. This entry belongs to a study of T cells after yellow fever vaccination. Study details: Researchers used SMART-Seq v4 Ultra Low Input to prepare fractions that had low cell numbers.

They built TCR cDNA with 5'RACE template switching, a step that put in a universal primer site and UMIs. TCRdb processed the 5' RACE reads anew with MiXCR; each CDR3 protein has one entry. The sample shows 600,000 to 750,000 distinct CDR3 sequences, about 12% of them seen only once. The length of the CDR3 is 14 residues. The trim removed 8 bases at V and 5 bases at J, leaving 10 bases unmatched. Per the germline V gene, CDR1 is MNHEY and CDR2 is SMNVEV (reference sequence). The clonotype was recovered from a man aged 25-45 years who received the YFV17D yellow fever vaccine. The V gene is TRBV27, the J gene TRBJ2-7, with 9 positions matching TRBD1. The sample in question was PBMCs, obtained on the day of the yellow fever booster vaccination. DNA for the CDR3: TGTGCCAGCGCTGTACAGGGGGCTTTCCACGAGCAGTACTTC. It specifies CASAVQGAFHEQYF.